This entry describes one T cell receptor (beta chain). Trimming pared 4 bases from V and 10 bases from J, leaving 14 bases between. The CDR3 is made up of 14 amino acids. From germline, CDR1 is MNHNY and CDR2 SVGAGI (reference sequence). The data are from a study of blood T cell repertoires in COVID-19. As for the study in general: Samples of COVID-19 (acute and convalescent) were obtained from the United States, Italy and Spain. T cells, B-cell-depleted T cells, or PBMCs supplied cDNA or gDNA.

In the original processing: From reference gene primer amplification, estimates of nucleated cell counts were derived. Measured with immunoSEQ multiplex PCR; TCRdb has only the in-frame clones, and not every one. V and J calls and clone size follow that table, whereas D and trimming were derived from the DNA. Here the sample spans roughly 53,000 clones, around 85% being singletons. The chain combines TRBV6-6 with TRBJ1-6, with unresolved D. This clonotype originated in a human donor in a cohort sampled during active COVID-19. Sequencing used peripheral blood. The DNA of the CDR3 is TGTGCCAGCAGTTCGGGAGGGTGGAGGTCACCCCTCCACTTT. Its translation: CASSSGGWRSPLHF.